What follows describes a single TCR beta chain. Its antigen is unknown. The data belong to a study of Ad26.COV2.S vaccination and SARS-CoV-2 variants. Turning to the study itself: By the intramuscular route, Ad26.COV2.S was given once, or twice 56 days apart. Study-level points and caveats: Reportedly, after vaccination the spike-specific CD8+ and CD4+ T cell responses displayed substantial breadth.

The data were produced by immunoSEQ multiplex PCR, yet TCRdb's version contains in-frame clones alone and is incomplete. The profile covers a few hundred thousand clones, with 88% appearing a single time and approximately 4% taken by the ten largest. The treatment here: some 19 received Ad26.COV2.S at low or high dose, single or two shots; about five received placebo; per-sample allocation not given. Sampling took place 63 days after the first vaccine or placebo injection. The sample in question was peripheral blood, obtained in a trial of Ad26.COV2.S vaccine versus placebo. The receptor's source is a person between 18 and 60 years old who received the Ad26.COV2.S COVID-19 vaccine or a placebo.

CDR3 bases: TGTGCCAGCAGCTGGTGGGGGACTCCCAATGAGCAGTTCTTC. This encodes CASSWWGTPNEQFF. The chain combines TRBV7-8 with TRBJ2-1; TRBD2 might be the D (6 bases). V shed 4 bases and J shed 6 bases, with 13 bases lying between them. This CDR3 has 14 amino acids. Germline V CDR1 and CDR2: SGHVS, FQNEAQ.